This T cell receptor (beta chain) derives from a study of T cell repertoires in cytomegalovirus infection. Study details: The public TCR beta signatures pointed to both CMV infection and matching HLA type.

TCRdb redid the calling of the reads with MiXCR, one entry per CDR3 protein. The sample has hundreds of thousands of distinct CDR3 sequences; 24% are singletons. Only a few counts were recorded for this clonotype. The receptor comes from a human donor in good health (CMV status not recorded). Some clones in this sample may be carry-over from other donors' samples. Sequencing used CD8+ T cells from PBMCs.

CDR3 DNA sequence: TGTGCCAGCAGCGAAGGGGGGCTCTACAATGAGCAGTTCTTC. As protein: CASSEGGLYNEQFF. This chain joins TRBV9 and TRBJ2-1, with D perhaps given as TRBD1 or TRBD2 (6 bases each). CDR1 and CDR2 from the germline V gene are SGDLS and YYNGEE. The CDR3 sequence is 14 residues long. V was trimmed by 3 bases and J by 3 bases, leaving 10 bases between them.